These 12 T cell receptor beta chains were sequenced from one sample in a study of T cell repertoires in cytomegalovirus infection. TCRdb reanalysed the reads using MiXCR and keeps one entry per CDR3 protein. The sample comprises roughly 500,000 distinct CDR3 sequences, approximately 10% of which are singletons, and about a tenth rests with the top ten. Input material: PBMCs. These receptors were obtained from a human donor in good health (CMV status not recorded). Some clones in this sample may be carry-over from other donors' samples.

This clonotype was found many times. This chain joins TRBV28 and TRBJ1-2, with unresolved D. Germline-derived CDR1 and CDR2 are MDHEN and SYDVKM. V was trimmed by 7 bases and J by 1 base, leaving 10 bases between them. CDR3 length equals 13 residues. CDR3 loop: CASTLSRNYGYTF. The CDR3 DNA follows: TGTGCCAGCACCCTTAGCCGTAACTATGGCTACACCTTC.

This clonotype was detected many times. The V gene is TRBV3-1, the J gene TRBJ2-7; 8 bases map to TRBD2. The CDR3 is 14 amino acids. The V gene end was trimmed by 1 base and the J gene end by 2 bases; junction bases not matched to a gene: 1. Germline loops: CDR1 LGHDT, CDR2 YNNKEL (reference sequence). DNA of the CDR3: TGTGCCAGCAGCCAAGCGGGAGGGCCCTACGAGCAGTACTTC. It yields the protein CASSQAGGPYEQYF.

This clonotype appeared many times. The chain links TRBV7-9 to TRBJ2-5; D is unresolved. V was trimmed by 0 bases and J by 2 bases, leaving 10 bases between them. CDR3 length equals 15 residues. Germline CDR1 reads SEHNR; CDR2 reads FQNEAQ (reference sequence). In DNA form, the CDR3 reads TGTGCCAGCAGCTTAGCGGAGTCTGGACAAGAGACCCAGTACTTC. It translates to CASSLAESGQETQYF.

This clonotype was found a few times. This chain connects TRBV29-1 to TRBJ1-1; 9 bases line up with TRBD1. The CDR3 totals 13 residues. Losses at the gene ends were 8 bases for V and 0 bases for J; bases not matched to a gene: 4. Germline CDR1 reads SQVTM; CDR2 reads ANQGSEA. The CDR3 region is CSMDRGLNTEAFF. For the CDR3, the DNA is TGCAGCATGGACAGGGGCCTGAACACTGAAGCTTTCTTT.

This clonotype was counted many times. The gene calls are TRBV19 and TRBJ2-1; TRBD2 matches 7 bases. This CDR3 has 17 amino acids. Per the germline V gene, CDR1 is LNHDA and CDR2 is SQIVND (reference sequence). Trimming at V came to 0 bases and at J to 10 bases, leaving 15 bases not matched to a gene. The CDR3, as DNA: TGTGCCAGTAGTATAGAAGGTGTTTTCTGGGGGGGGACGGAGCAGTTCTTC. As protein: CASSIEGVFWGGTEQFF.

This clonotype came up a few times. The chain carries TRBV5-6 and TRBJ2-7; 8 bases agree with TRBD2. This CDR3 contains 14 residues. Germline V gene lookup returns CDR1 SGHDT and CDR2 YYEEEE. V dropped 3 bases and J dropped 3; count of bases not matched to a gene: 5. The CDR3 nucleotides read TGTGCCAGCAGCTCGGGACTAGGGCGCTACGAGCAGTACTTC. Amino acid sequence: CASSSGLGRYEQYF.

This clonotype was observed a few times. V usage is TRBV18 and J usage is TRBJ2-1, with 9 bases fitting TRBD1. V was clipped by 3 bases and J by 5 bases; unmatched bases: 17. The CDR3 runs to 19 residues. Germline-derived CDR1 and CDR2 are KGHSH and LQKENI. The CDR3 coding sequence is TGTGCCAGCTCACCGAACGGCGACAGGGGGTTCGACCAGAACAATGAGCAGTTCTTC. Translating gives CASSPNGDRGFDQNNEQFF. Together with reference TRBV18 and TRBJ2-1, the CDR3 gives the full variable domain: NAGVMQNPRHLVRRRGQEARLRCSPMKGHSHVYWYRQLPEEGLKFMVYLQKENIIDESGMPKERFSAEFPKEGPSILRIQQVVRGDSAAYFCASSPNGDRGFDQNNEQFFGPGTRLTVL.

This clonotype showed up just a few times. J is TRBJ2-3 and V is TRBV3-1, with 8 bases lining up with TRBD2. Looked up from germline, CDR1 is LGHDT and CDR2 is YNNKEL (reference sequence). Trimming removed 1 base from V and 0 bases from J; junction bases left unmatched: 0. The CDR3 contains 15 residues. CDR3 residues: CASSQGLASTDTQYF. CDR3 DNA sequence: TGTGCCAGCAGCCAAGGACTAGCGAGCACAGATACGCAGTATTTT.

This clonotype was picked up many times. The rearrangement uses TRBV6-1 and TRBJ2-3; 11 bases are shared with TRBD2. CDR3 length: 17 residues. Germline V gives CDR1 MNHNS, CDR2 SASEGT. V gave up 6 bases and J gave up 13 bases; unmatched junction bases: 21. For the CDR3, the DNA is TGTGCCAGCAGCGCAGTAGGGACTAGCGGACAACTTCGTGGAGAGTATTTT. Translated: CASSAVGTSGQLRGEYF.

This clonotype was detected a few times. The chain is built from TRBV20-1 and TRBJ1-2; D is unclear. Germline loops: CDR1 DFQATT, CDR2 SNEGSKA (reference sequence). The CDR3 sequence is 15 residues long. V lost 3 bases and J lost 2, with 16 bases in between. The CDR3 is CSASTGLSYNYGYTF. As DNA, the CDR3 is TGCAGTGCTAGTACGGGGTTATCATACAACTATGGCTACACCTTC.

This clonotype appeared many times. The V and J genes are TRBV12-3 or TRBV12-4 and TRBJ2-3, with 8 bases lining up with TRBD2. This CDR3 region has 18 residues. The ends lost 4 bases at V and 0 bases at J; junction bases unmatched: 12. CDR3 protein: CASSSILAERASTDTQYF. The CDR3 DNA reads as TGTGCCAGCAGTTCTATACTAGCGGAAAGAGCTAGCACAGATACGCAGTATTTT.

This clonotype was counted at least ten times. The gene calls are TRBV7-9 and TRBJ1-2; TRBD1 matches 8 bases. Germline V gives CDR1 SEHNR, CDR2 FQNEAQ (reference sequence). This CDR3 has 13 amino acids. V shed 3 bases, J shed 6 bases, and the junction held 3 bases outside the gene matches. CDR3 sequence (DNA): TGTGCCAGCAGCTTGGTGGACAGGGATGGCTACACCTTC. This encodes CASSLVDRDGYTF.